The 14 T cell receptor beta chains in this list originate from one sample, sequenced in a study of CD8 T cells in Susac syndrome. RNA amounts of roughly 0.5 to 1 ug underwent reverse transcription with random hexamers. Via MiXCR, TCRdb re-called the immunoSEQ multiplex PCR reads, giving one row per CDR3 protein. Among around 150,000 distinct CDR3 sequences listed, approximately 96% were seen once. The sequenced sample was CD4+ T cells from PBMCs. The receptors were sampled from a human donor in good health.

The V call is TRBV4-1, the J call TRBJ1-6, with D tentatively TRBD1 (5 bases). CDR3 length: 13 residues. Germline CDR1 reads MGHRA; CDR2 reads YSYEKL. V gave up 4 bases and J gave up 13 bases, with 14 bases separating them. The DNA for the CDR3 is TGCGCCAGCAGCCTGACTCCAGGGAGGCCCCTCCACTTT. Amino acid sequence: CASSLTPGRPLHF.

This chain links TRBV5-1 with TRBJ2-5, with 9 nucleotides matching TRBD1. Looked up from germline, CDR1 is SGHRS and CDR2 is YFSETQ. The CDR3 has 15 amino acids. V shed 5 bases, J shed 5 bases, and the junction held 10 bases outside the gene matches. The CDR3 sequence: CASRQLQGAQETQYF. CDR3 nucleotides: TGCGCCAGCAGGCAGTTACAGGGGGCGCAGGAGACCCAGTACTTC.

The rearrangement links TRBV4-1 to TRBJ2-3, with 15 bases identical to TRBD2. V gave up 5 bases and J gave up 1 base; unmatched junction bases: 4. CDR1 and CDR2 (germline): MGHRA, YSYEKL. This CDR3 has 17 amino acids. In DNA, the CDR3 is TGCGCCAGCAGCGCGGGACTAGCGGGGGGCGGCACAGATACGCAGTATTTT. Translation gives CASSAGLAGGGTDTQYF.

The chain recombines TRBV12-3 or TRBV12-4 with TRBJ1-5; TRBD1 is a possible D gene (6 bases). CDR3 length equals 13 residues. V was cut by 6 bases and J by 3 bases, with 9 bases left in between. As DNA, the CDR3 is TGTGCCAGCAGACAGGGTTCCAATCAGCCCCAGCATTTT. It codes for CASRQGSNQPQHF.

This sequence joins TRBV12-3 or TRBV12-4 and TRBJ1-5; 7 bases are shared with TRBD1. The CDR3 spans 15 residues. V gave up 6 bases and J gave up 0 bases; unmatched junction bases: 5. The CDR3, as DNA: TGTGCCAGCAGACTAGCAGGGGGTAGCAATCAGCCCCAGCATTTT. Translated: CASRLAGGSNQPQHF.

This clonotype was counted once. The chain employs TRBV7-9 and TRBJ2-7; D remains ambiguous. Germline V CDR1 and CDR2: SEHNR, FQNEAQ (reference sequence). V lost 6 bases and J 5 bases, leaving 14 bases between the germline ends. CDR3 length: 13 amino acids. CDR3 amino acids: CASRSVPADEQYF. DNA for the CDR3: TGTGCCAGCAGATCCGTACCTGCGGACGAGCAGTACTTC.

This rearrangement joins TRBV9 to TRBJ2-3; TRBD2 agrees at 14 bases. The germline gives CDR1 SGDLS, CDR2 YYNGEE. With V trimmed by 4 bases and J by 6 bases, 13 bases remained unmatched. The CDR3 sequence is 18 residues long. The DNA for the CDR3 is TGTGCCAGCAGCTTCTCGGCCGGGACTAGCGGGGGAAGGGATACGCAGTATTTT. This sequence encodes CASSFSAGTSGGRDTQYF.

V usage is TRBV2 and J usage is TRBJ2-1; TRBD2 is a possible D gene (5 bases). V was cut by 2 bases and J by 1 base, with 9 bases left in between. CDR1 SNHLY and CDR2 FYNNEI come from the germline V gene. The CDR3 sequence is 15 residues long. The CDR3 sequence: CASSEMRVSYNEQFF. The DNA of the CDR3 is TGTGCCAGCAGTGAAATGAGGGTATCCTACAATGAGCAGTTCTTC. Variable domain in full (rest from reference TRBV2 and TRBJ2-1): EPEVTQTPSHQVTQMGQEVILRCVPISNHLYFYWYRQILGQKVEFLVSFYNNEISEKSEIFDDQFSVERPDGSNFTLKIRSTKLEDSAMYFCASSEMRVSYNEQFFGPGTRLTVL.

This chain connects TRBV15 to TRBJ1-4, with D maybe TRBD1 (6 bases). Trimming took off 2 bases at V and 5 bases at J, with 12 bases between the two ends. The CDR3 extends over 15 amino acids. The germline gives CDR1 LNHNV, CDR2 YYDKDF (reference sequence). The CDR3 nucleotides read TGTGCCACCAGCAGACGGTCAGGACAGAATGAAAAACTGTTTTTT. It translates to CATSRRSGQNEKLFF. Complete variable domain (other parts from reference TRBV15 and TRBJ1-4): DAMVIQNPRYQVTQFGKPVTLSCSQTLNHNVMYWYQQKSSQAPKLLFHYYDKDFNNEADTPDNFQSRRPNTSFCFLDIRSPGLGDTAMYLCATSRRSGQNEKLFFGSGTQLSVL.

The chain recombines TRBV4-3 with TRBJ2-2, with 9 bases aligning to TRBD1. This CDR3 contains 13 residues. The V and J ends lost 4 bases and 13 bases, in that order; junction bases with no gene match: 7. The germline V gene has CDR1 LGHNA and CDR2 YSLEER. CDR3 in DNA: TGCGCCAGCAGCCCCCACAGGGGGCAAGGGCTGTTTTTT. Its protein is CASSPHRGQGLFF.

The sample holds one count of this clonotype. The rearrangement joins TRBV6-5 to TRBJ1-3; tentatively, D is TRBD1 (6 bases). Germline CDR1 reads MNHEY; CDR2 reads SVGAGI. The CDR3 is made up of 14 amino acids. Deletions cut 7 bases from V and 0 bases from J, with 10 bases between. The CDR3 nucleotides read TGTGCCAGCATCAAGGACAGCTCTGGAAACACCATATATTTT. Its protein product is CASIKDSSGNTIYF.

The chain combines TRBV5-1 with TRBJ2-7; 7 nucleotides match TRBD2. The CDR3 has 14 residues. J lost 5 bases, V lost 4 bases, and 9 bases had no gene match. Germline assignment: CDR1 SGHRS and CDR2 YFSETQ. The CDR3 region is CASSPEGRANEQYF. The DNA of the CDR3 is TGCGCCAGCAGCCCGGAAGGGAGGGCCAACGAGCAGTACTTC.

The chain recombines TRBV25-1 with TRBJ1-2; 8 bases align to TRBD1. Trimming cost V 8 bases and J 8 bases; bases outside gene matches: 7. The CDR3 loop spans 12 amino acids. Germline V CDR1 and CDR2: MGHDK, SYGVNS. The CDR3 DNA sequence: TGTGCCAGCCTGGACAGGGAACACGGCTACACCTTC. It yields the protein CASLDREHGYTF.

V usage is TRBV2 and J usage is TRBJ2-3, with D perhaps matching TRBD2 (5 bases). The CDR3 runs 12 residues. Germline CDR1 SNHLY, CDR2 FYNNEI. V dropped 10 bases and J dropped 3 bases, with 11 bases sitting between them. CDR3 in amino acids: CATKWETDTQYF. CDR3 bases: TGTGCCACCAAATGGGAGACAGATACGCAGTATTTT.